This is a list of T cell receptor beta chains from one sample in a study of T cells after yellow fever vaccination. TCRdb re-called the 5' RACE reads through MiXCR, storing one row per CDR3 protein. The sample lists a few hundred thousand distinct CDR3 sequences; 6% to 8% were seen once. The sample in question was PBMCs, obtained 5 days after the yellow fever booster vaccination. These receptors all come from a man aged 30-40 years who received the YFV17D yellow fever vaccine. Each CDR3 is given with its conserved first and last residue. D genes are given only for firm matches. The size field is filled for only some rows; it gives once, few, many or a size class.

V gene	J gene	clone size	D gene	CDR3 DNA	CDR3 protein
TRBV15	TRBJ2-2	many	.	TGTGCCACCAGCGAGGCACAAAGGAACACCGGGGAGCTGTTTTTT	CATSEAQRNTGELFF
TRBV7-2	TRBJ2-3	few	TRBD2	TGTGCCAGCGCTCGACTAGCGGGGTCCAGGGATACGCAGTATTTT	CASARLAGSRDTQYF
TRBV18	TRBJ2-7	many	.	TGTGCCAGCTCACCCGGGGGTGGGAGGACCGAGCAGTACTTC	CASSPGGGRTEQYF
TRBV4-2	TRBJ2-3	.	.	TGTGCCAGCAGCACCACCAGCCCAGCCACAGATACGCAGTATTTT	CASSTTSPATDTQYF
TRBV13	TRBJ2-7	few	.	TGTGCCAGCATCCGGACTATTGGTTCCTACGAGCAGTACTTC	CASIRTIGSYEQYF
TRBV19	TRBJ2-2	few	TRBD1	TGTGCCAGTAGTCGACAGGGTCCTGTCCTCACCGGGGAGCTGTTTTTT	CASSRQGPVLTGELFF
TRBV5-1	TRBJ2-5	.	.	TGCGCCAGCAGCTTAAGGCAGACCCGCACGGCCCAGTACTTC	CASSLRQTRTAQYF
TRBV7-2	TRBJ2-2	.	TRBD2	TGTGCCAGCAGAGCAGCTAGCGGGAGGAACACCGGGGAGCTGTTTTTT	CASRAASGRNTGELFF
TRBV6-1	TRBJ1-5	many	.	TGTGCCAGCAGCCGAAATAGCAATCAGCCCCAGCATTTT	CASSRNSNQPQHF
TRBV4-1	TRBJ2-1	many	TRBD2	TGCGCCAGCAGCCGCCCAGGACTAGCGGGGAGCAATGAGCAGTTCTTC	CASSRPGLAGSNEQFF
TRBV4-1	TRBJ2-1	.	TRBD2	TGCGCCAGCAGAAATAGCGGGAAGAATAATGAGCAGTTCTTC	CASRNSGKNNEQFF
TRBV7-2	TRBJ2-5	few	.	TGTGCCAGCAGCTTGAGCCGGGCCCAGTACTTC	CASSLSRAQYF
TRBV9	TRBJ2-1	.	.	TGTGCCAGCAGCGTAAGCGGACTTCAGTTCTTC	CASSVSGLQFF
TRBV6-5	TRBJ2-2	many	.	TGTGCCAGCAGTGATGGGGGGGAGCTGTTTTTT	CASSDGGELFF
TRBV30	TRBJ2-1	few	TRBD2	TGTGCCTGGAGTCCGTCCCCATCCGGGAGGGCCAATGAGCAGTTCTTC	CAWSPSPSGRANEQFF
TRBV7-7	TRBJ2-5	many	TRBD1	TGTGCTAGCAGCCCCGGGACAGGGACCTCGGAGACCCAGTACTTC	CASSPGTGTSETQYF
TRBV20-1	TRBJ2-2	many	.	TGCAGTGCTAGAGATCGGCAGGGATGGAAGTGCACCGGGGAGCTGTTTTTT	CSARDRQGWKCTGELFF
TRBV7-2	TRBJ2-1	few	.	TGTGCCAGCAGCCAGAGGAACGCCAATGAGCAGTTCTTC	CASSQRNANEQFF
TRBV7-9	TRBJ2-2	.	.	TGTGCCAGCAGCCCCGGGGAGACCGGGGAGCTGTTTTTT	CASSPGETGELFF
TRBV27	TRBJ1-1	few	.	TGTGCCAGCAGTGTCACAGGGTCGAACACTGAAGCTTTCTTT	CASSVTGSNTEAFF
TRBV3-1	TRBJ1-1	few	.	TGTGCCAGCGGGTGGGGGCTCACTGAAGCTTTCTTT	CASGWGLTEAFF
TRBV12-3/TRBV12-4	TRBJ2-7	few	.	TGTGCCAGCCAGAAACAGGGCGGACCCTACGAGCAGTACTTC	CASQKQGGPYEQYF
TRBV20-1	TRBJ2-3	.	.	TGCAGTGCAAAAAAGGATACGCAGTATTTT	CSAKKDTQYF
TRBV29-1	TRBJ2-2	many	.	TGCAGCGTTGCCGAAAACACCGGGGAGCTGTTTTTT	CSVAENTGELFF
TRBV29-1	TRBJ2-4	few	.	TGCAGCGTTGAGTCCCTAGCCAAAAACATTCAGTACTTC	CSVESLAKNIQYF
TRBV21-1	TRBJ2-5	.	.	TGTGCCAGCATTAAGGACAGGGCGGGAAAGACCCAGTACTTC	CASIKDRAGKTQYF
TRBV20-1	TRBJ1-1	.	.	TGCAGTGCTATCGGGGTGGCGGACACTGAAGCTTTCTTT	CSAIGVADTEAFF
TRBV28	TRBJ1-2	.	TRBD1	TGTGCCAGCAGCTCGGGACAGGGGAGTACTGGCTACACCTTC	CASSSGQGSTGYTF
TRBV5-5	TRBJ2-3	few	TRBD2	TGTGCCAGCAGCTTGGAGTTAGCGGGAGTGACAGATACGCAGTATTTT	CASSLELAGVTDTQYF
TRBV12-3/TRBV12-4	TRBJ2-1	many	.	TGTGCCAGCAGTTCGACGGTTTACAATGAGCAGTTCTTC	CASSSTVYNEQFF
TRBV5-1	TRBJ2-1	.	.	TGCGCCAGCAGGACTACGAAAGTCAATGAGCAGTTCTTC	CASRTTKVNEQFF
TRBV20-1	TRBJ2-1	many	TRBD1	TGCAGTGCTAACCGGGACAGGGGGATCTATGAGCAGTTCTTC	CSANRDRGIYEQFF
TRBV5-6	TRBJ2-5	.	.	TGTGCCAGCAGCTTGTTACGAGGAGAGACCCAGTACTTC	CASSLLRGETQYF
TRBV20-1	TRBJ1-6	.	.	TGCAGTGCTAGAGATCTCGTAACAGGGTCGGGGGGTAATTCACCCCTCCACTTT	CSARDLVTGSGGNSPLHF
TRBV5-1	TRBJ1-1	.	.	TGCGCCAGCAGCTTGGAAGGTTCTGGCACTGAAGCTTTCTTT	CASSLEGSGTEAFF
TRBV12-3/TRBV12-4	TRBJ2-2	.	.	TGTGCCATTCTGGTAGCGGTCGGGGAGCTGTTTTTT	CAILVAVGELFF
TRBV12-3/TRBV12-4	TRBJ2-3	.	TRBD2	TGTGCCAGCAGTCGAGAACTAGCGTCAGATACGCAGTATTTT	CASSRELASDTQYF
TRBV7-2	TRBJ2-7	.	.	TGTGCCAGCCAGGGGCAGGTACGCTACGAGCAGTACTTC	CASQGQVRYEQYF
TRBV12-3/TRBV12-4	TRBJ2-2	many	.	TGTGCCAGCAGTCCTCTCACCGGGGAGCTGTTTTTT	CASSPLTGELFF
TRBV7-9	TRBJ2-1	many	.	TGTGCCAGCGGACACGCCAATGAGCAGTTCTTC	CASGHANEQFF
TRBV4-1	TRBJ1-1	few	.	TGCGCCAGCAGCCTTGGGCCTCTGAACACTGAAGCTTTCTTT	CASSLGPLNTEAFF
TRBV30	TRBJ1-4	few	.	TGTGCCTGGCGCGCTATGGAAAAACTGTTTTTT	CAWRAMEKLFF
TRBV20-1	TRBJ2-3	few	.	TGCAGTGCTAGTGAGTCGGTAGATACGCAGTATTTT	CSASESVDTQYF
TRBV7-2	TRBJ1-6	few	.	TGTGCCAGCAGCTTAGAGTGGGGAACCGCCGGCTCACCCCTCCACTTT	CASSLEWGTAGSPLHF
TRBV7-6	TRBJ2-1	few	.	TGTGCCAGCAGCCCCACGACAGGCACCCACAATGAGCAGTTCTTC	CASSPTTGTHNEQFF
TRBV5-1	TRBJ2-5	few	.	TGCGCCAGCAGCTTGGCCGTCGGACTATCGGAGACCCAGTACTTC	CASSLAVGLSETQYF